This T cell receptor (beta chain) was observed in a study of blood T cell repertoires in COVID-19. Study in general: From the United States, Italy and Spain came samples of acute and convalescent COVID-19.

Using immunoSEQ multiplex PCR, the repertoire was profiled, and TCRdb retains in-frame clones only, with some absent. In the table there are fewer than 150,000 clones, about 86% of which are singletons. CDR1 SGDLS and CDR2 YYNGEE come from the germline V gene. The CDR3 is made up of 15 amino acids. Trimming removed 2 bases from V and 7 bases from J; junction bases left unmatched: 8. This clone was detected once. Source material: peripheral blood. The chain joins TRBV9 to TRBJ1-1, with 10 bases aligning to TRBD1. The TCR comes from a woman aged 50 to 65 with acute or convalescent COVID-19. The CDR3, as DNA: TGTGCCAGCAGCGTTACTTTGGGACAGGGGAATGAAGCTTTCTTT. Translated, it gives CASSVTLGQGNEAFF.